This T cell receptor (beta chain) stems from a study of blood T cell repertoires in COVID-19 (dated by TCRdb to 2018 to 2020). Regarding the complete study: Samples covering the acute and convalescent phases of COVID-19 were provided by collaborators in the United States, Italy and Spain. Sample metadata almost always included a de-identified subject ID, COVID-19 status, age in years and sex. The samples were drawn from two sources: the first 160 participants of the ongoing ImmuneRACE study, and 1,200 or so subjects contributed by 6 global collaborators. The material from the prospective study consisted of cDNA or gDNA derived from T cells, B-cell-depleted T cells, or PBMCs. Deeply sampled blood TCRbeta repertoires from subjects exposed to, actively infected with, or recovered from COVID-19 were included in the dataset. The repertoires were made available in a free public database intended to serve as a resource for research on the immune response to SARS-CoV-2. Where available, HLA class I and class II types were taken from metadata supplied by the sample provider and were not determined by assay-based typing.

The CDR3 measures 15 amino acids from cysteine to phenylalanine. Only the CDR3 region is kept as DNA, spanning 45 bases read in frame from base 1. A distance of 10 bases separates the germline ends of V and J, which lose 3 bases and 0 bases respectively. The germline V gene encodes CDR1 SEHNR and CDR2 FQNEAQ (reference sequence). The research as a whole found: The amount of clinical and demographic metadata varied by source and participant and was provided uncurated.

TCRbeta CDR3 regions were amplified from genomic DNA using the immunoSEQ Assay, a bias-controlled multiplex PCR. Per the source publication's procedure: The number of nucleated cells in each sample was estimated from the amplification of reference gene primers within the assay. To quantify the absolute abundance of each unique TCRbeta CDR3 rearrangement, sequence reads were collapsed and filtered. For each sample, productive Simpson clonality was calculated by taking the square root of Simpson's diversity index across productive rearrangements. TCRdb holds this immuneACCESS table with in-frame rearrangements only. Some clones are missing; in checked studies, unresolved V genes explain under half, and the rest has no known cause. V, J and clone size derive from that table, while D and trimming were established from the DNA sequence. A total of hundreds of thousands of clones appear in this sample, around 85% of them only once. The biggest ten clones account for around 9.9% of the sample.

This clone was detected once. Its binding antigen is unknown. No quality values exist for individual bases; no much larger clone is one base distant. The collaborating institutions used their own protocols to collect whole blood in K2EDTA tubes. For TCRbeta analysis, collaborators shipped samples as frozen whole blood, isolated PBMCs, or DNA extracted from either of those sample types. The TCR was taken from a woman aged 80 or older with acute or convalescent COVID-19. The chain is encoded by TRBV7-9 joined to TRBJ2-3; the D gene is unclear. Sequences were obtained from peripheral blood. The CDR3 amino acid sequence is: CASSFSSGSTDTQYF. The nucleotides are TGTGCCAGCAGCTTTAGCTCTGGTAGCACAGATACGCAGTATTTT.